The 24 T cell receptor beta chains presented below share a single source sample, sequenced in a study of T-cell memory formation after mild COVID-19. TCRdb reanalysed the 5' RACE reads using MiXCR and keeps one entry per CDR3 protein. The table records fewer than 400,000 distinct CDR3 sequences, roughly 13% of them present only once. Sequencing input: PBMCs or a T cell subset sorted from them (not recorded which). All receptors come from a young man who had mild COVID-19 (a few samples of this study predate the infection). Cell type and time point are not known.

This clonotype was observed at least ten times. This chain uses TRBV7-9 with TRBJ2-7; D is uncertain. Between the trimmed V and J ends, which lost 2 bases and 3 bases, there was a span of 8 bases. The V gene's germline CDR1 is SEHNR and CDR2 FQNEAQ (reference sequence). The CDR3 consists of 13 residues. The CDR3 loop is CASSLSQNYEQYV. CDR3 sequence (DNA): TGTGCCAGCAGCTTATCACAGAACTACGAGCAGTACGTC.

This clonotype was counted ten times or more. CDR3 coding DNA: TGCGCCAGCAGCTTACAGGATGGGAACACCGGGGAGCTGTTTTTT. Translation: CASSLQDGNTGELFF. The rearrangement uses TRBV5-1 and TRBJ2-2; possible D gene TRBD1, 5 bases. This CDR3 is 15 amino acids long. Per germline, CDR1 SGHRS and CDR2 YFSETQ. V lost 2 bases, J lost 1 base, and 9 bases lay in between.

The chain couples TRBV5-1 to TRBJ1-2, with D possibly matching TRBD1 (6 bases). The CDR3 loop spans 13 amino acids. The germline V gene encodes CDR1 SGHRS and CDR2 YFSETQ. Between the trimmed V and J ends, which lost 5 bases and 8 bases, there was a span of 16 bases. CDR3 coding DNA: TGCGCCAGCAGACCGGGGCCAGGGGAAGGCTACACCTTC. Protein: CASRPGPGEGYTF.

This clonotype was recorded a few times. The chain recombines TRBV11-2 with TRBJ2-3; TRBD1 is a possible D gene (6 bases). CDR1 is SGHAT, CDR2 FQNNGV, per germline. V lost 0 bases, J lost 1 base, and 8 bases lay in between. This CDR3 comprises 15 residues. The CDR3 sequence: CASSLEGHRTDTQYF. The DNA of the CDR3 is TGTGCCAGCAGCTTAGAGGGACATCGCACAGATACGCAGTATTTT.

This clonotype was counted a few times. V is TRBV6-2 or TRBV6-3 and J is TRBJ2-1, with a weak D call TRBD2 (7 bases). CDR1 is MNHEY, CDR2 SVGEGT, per germline. The V end was cut by 5 bases, the J end by 1 base, with 15 bases between. The CDR3 runs 16 residues. CDR3 coding DNA: TGTGCCAGCAGTACACCAAGGGGGGGATCCTACAATGAGCAGTTCTTC. Encoded protein: CASSTPRGGSYNEQFF.

This chain links TRBV5-1 with TRBJ1-1, with TRBD1 matching over 8 bases. The V gene end was trimmed by 4 bases and the J gene end by 4 bases; junction bases not matched to a gene: 9. The CDR3 runs to 15 residues. Germline values: CDR1 SGHRS, CDR2 YFSETQ. The DNA for the CDR3 is TGCGCCAGCAGCCCGCGGACAGGGCGAGGCACTGAAGCTTTCTTT. It yields the protein CASSPRTGRGTEAFF.

There are many counts of this clonotype. The rearrangement joins TRBV5-4 to TRBJ1-1, with unresolved D. Germline assignment: CDR1 SGHNT and CDR2 YYREEE (reference sequence). V was cut by 5 bases and J by 3 bases, with 8 bases left in between. The CDR3 spans 12 residues. As DNA, the CDR3 is TGTGCCAGCAGTGCGGGTTACACTGAAGCTTTCTTT. Translating it yields CASSAGYTEAFF. Complete variable domain (other parts from reference TRBV5-4 and TRBJ1-1): ETGVTQSPTHLIKTRGQQVTLRCSSQSGHNTVSWYQQALGQGPQFIFQYYREEENGRGNFPPRFSGLQFPNYSSELNVNALELDDSALYLCASSAGYTEAFFGQGTRLTVV.

The CDR3: CASSVLTGTRDNEQFF. CDR3 in DNA: TGTGCCAGCAGTGTCCTGACCGGGACCCGAGACAATGAGCAGTTCTTC. The chain recombines TRBV6-1 with TRBJ2-1, with D possibly called TRBD1 or TRBD2 (5 bases each). Germline assignment: CDR1 MNHNS and CDR2 SASEGT. Between the trimmed V and J ends, which lost 4 bases and 5 bases, there was a span of 18 bases. The CDR3 is 16 amino acids.

This clonotype was detected only a few times. V and J are TRBV7-9 and TRBJ1-1, with a weak D call TRBD1 (6 bases). The CDR3 is 14 amino acids. Trimming took off 5 bases at V and 1 base at J, with 11 bases between the two ends. Germline CDR1 reads SEHNR; CDR2 reads FQNEAQ (reference sequence). CDR3 region: CASSAQGSNTEAFF. The CDR3 bases are TGTGCCAGCAGCGCCCAGGGGTCGAACACTGAAGCTTTCTTT.

This clonotype was recorded a few times. CDR3 coding DNA: TGCGCCAGCAGTGATTCGGGTTCGGGGGTAGCTTTCTTT. Encoded protein: CASSDSGSGVAFF. The genes are TRBV10-1 and TRBJ1-1; D is perhaps TRBD1 (5 bases). V was clipped by 3 bases and J by 10 bases, with 15 bases between them. Germline CDR1 reads WNHNN; CDR2 reads SYGVQD (reference sequence). CDR3 length equals 13 residues.

The chain uses TRBV4-3 and TRBJ1-5; D gene unclear. The CDR3 runs 14 residues. The V gene's germline CDR1 is LGHNA and CDR2 YSLEER. V lost 0 bases and J 7 bases, leaving 10 bases between the germline ends. As DNA, the CDR3 is TGCGCCAGCAGCCAAGATTGGGGAGGGCAGCCCCAGCATTTT. This gives the protein CASSQDWGGQPQHF.

This sequence joins TRBV5-1 and TRBJ1-1; D remains unclear. CDR1 and CDR2 (germline): SGHRS, YFSETQ. The CDR3 length is 15 residues. Trimming stripped 0 bases from V and 1 base from J, with 10 bases between. CDR3 loop: CASSLDGTGNTEAFF. The CDR3 DNA follows: TGCGCCAGCAGCTTGGACGGAACCGGGAACACTGAAGCTTTCTTT.

V and J are TRBV2 and TRBJ1-1; D uncertain. The CDR3 contains 12 residues. Looked up from germline, CDR1 is SNHLY and CDR2 is FYNNEI. Trimming stripped 7 bases from V and 1 base from J, with 7 bases between. CDR3 DNA: TGTGCCAGCATGGACTCGAACACTGAAGCTTTCTTT. Its protein product is CASMDSNTEAFF.

This clonotype was detected only a few times. The chain links TRBV4-1 to TRBJ1-4, with D uncertain. The V end lost 1 base, the J end lost 0 bases, and 9 bases lay between the germline ends. Germline V gene lookup returns CDR1 MGHRA and CDR2 YSYEKL. This CDR3 is 16 amino acids long. CDR3 nucleotide sequence: TGCGCCAGCAGCCAAGCCAGCCTTGCAACTAATGAAAAACTGTTTTTT. The encoded protein is CASSQASLATNEKLFF.

This clonotype occurred a few times. The genes are TRBV4-1 and TRBJ1-1, with D maybe TRBD1 (5 bases). Germline V gene sequence: CDR1 MGHRA, CDR2 YSYEKL. This CDR3 is built from 15 residues. Trimming stripped 2 bases from V and 4 bases from J, with 14 bases between. The CDR3 loop is CASSQRGRLGTEAFF. The CDR3 nucleotides read TGCGCCAGCAGCCAAAGGGGTAGACTGGGCACTGAAGCTTTCTTT.

V gene TRBV7-9 combines with J gene TRBJ2-3; D perhaps matches TRBD1 (6 bases). Deletions cut 3 bases from V and 9 bases from J, with 10 bases between. CDR3 size: 12 residues. The germline V gene has CDR1 SEHNR and CDR2 FQNEAQ (reference sequence). CDR3 in amino acids: CASSFGGRTQYF. The CDR3 DNA reads TGTGCCAGCAGCTTTGGGGGCCGCACGCAGTATTTT.

This clonotype was picked up many times. The genes are TRBV5-6 and TRBJ2-6, with D perhaps TRBD2 (6 bases). The CDR3 consists of 15 residues. Trimming took off 4 bases at V and 4 bases at J, with 12 bases between the two ends. Germline CDR1 and CDR2: SGHDT and YYEEEE. Written as DNA, the CDR3 is TGTGCCAGCAGCCTGGGACTGTCAGGGGCCAACGTCCTGACTTTC. Translation gives CASSLGLSGANVLTF.

The CDR3 here is CASIPPGGLATGELFF. As DNA, the CDR3 is TGTGCCAGCATCCCCCCGGGGGGGCTGGCCACCGGGGAGCTGTTTTTT. V gene TRBV12-3 or TRBV12-4 combines with J gene TRBJ2-2; 8 bases map to TRBD2. The CDR3 runs to 16 residues. V gave up 7 bases and J gave up 4 bases; unmatched junction bases: 11.

Concerning this clonotype: The CDR3 does not close with the conserved phenylalanine or tryptophan, likely indicating a read error. The chain carries TRBV9 and TRBJ2-1, with 8 bases aligning to TRBD2. This CDR3 region has 15 residues. Germline CDR1 SGDLS, CDR2 YYNGEE. Unmatched junction bases numbered 7, after V lost 4 bases and J lost 4 bases. Here the CDR3 reads CASSLRGGQYNEQFV. The CDR3 DNA follows: TGTGCCAGCAGCCTCCGGGGGGGGCAGTACAATGAGCAGTTCGTC.

This clonotype was counted only a few times. The V and J genes are TRBV5-1 and TRBJ2-1, with D possibly matching TRBD1 (6 bases). CDR1 is SGHRS and CDR2 is YFSETQ in the germline V gene. CDR3 size: 17 residues. The V gene lost 0 bases and the J gene lost 1 base, with 14 bases spanning the gap. Written as DNA, the CDR3 is TGCGCCAGCAGCTTGGGAGACAGGACGTTTTCCTACAATGAGCAGTTCTTC. Its protein is CASSLGDRTFSYNEQFF.

This clonotype has a handful of counts. The chain employs TRBV29-1 and TRBJ2-5; D possibly corresponds to TRBD2 (5 bases). Germline-derived CDR1 and CDR2 are SQVTM and ANQGSEA. Trimming left V 4 bases short and J 0 bases short, with 15 bases between. CDR3 size: 15 residues. Here the CDR3 DNA reads TGCAGCGTTGTTGGTTTAGCGTTAGACCAAGAGACCCAGTACTTC. This encodes CSVVGLALDQETQYF.

This clonotype has a count of ten or more. This chain joins TRBV12-3 or TRBV12-4 and TRBJ2-3, with TRBD2 identical over 10 bases. CDR3 length equals 15 residues. J was trimmed by 4 bases and V by 6 bases; bases with no gene match: 7. The CDR3 region has the DNA TGTGCCAGCAGGGGTAGCGGGGGGCCGGCAGATACGCAGTATTTT. It is translated as CASRGSGGPADTQYF.

The V and J genes are TRBV5-1 and TRBJ2-5, with TRBD2 as a possible D gene (5 bases). CDR1 SGHRS and CDR2 YFSETQ come from the germline V gene. The CDR3 extends over 13 amino acids. Trimming shortened V by 4 bases and J by 1 base, and 8 bases separated the two germline ends. The CDR3 is CASSNRGQETQYF. CDR3 nucleotide sequence: TGCGCCAGCAGCAACCGGGGCCAAGAGACCCAGTACTTC. Full variable domain (missing parts from reference TRBV5-1 and TRBJ2-5): KAGVTQTPRYLIKTRGQQVTLSCSPISGHRSVSWYQQTPGQGLQFLFEYFSETQRNKGNFPGRFSGRQFSNSRSEMNVSTLELGDSALYLCASSNRGQETQYFGPGTRLLVL.

The rearrangement links TRBV2 to TRBJ2-7, with D possibly TRBD2 on 7 matching bases. Germline V CDR1 and CDR2: SNHLY, FYNNEI. CDR3 length: 14 amino acids. Trimming left V 2 bases short and J 4 bases short, with 12 bases between. For the CDR3, the DNA is TGTGCCAGCAGTGAACGAGGGGGGGCATACGAGCAGTACGTC. This codes for CASSERGGAYEQYV.